A selection of T cell receptor beta chains follows, all from one sample in a study of cytomegalovirus exposure and HLA in healthy donors. The repertoire was sequenced with immunoSEQ multiplex PCR; TCRdb's copy has only in-frame clones and lacks some. Its clone listing holds roughly 190,000 clones. Sequencing was carried out using PBMCs. These receptors were collected from a man aged 30-40 years in good health and CMV-seronegative. CDR3s include the opening cysteine and the closing phenylalanine or tryptophan. Each record gives: J gene, CDR3 length, D gene, V gene, CDR3 DNA, CDR3 protein. The D gene is left open where the match is weak.

j_call: TRBJ1-1
cdr3_length: 17
d_call: TRBD1
v_call: TRBV5-1
cdr3_nt: TGCGCCAGCAGCCAGAACCCAGGGGGACCAACTAACACTGAAGCTTTCTTT
cdr3_aa: CASSQNPGGPTNTEAFF

j_call: TRBJ1-1
cdr3_length: 14
d_call: NA
v_call: TRBV19
cdr3_nt: TGTGCCAGTAGTATGATCCGGGAAAGCGCTGAAGCTTTCTTT
cdr3_aa: CASSMIRESAEAFF

j_call: TRBJ1-6
cdr3_length: 14
d_call: NA
v_call: TRBV27
cdr3_nt: TGTGCCAGCAGTCCATGGGCAGGGAATTCACCCCTCCACTTT
cdr3_aa: CASSPWAGNSPLHF

j_call: TRBJ1-5
cdr3_length: 13
d_call: NA
v_call: TRBV11-2
cdr3_nt: TGTGCCAGCAGCAAGAGCCGGGGTCAGCCCCAGCATTTT
cdr3_aa: CASSKSRGQPQHF

j_call: TRBJ2-6
cdr3_length: 16
d_call: NA
v_call: TRBV28
cdr3_nt: TGTGCCAGCGGGGTCCAGGGCGCGACTGGGGCCAACGTCCTGACTTTC
cdr3_aa: CASGVQGATGANVLTF

j_call: TRBJ2-1
cdr3_length: 14
d_call: TRBD2
v_call: TRBV5-1
cdr3_nt: TGCGCCAGCAGCTGGATTGCGGGGGACAATGAGCAGTTCTTC
cdr3_aa: CASSWIAGDNEQFF

j_call: TRBJ2-7
cdr3_length: 15
d_call: NA
v_call: TRBV7-2
cdr3_nt: TGTGCCAGCAGCTTAGAACCAGCTACTACCTACGAGCAGTACTTC
cdr3_aa: CASSLEPATTYEQYF

j_call: TRBJ2-1
cdr3_length: 12
d_call: NA
v_call: TRBV11-3
cdr3_nt: TGTGCCAGCAGCTCCAGGGGTTATGAGCAGTTCTTC
cdr3_aa: CASSSRGYEQFF

j_call: TRBJ2-7
cdr3_length: 15
d_call: NA
v_call: TRBV9
cdr3_nt: TGTGCCAGCAGCCAAATGGACAGTACGTGGTACGAGCAGTACTTC
cdr3_aa: CASSQMDSTWYEQYF

j_call: TRBJ2-2
cdr3_length: 15
d_call: NA
v_call: TRBV4-1
cdr3_nt: TGCGCCAGCAGCCAAGATCTCTCTTACACCGGGGAGCTGTTTTTT
cdr3_aa: CASSQDLSYTGELFF

j_call: TRBJ2-1
cdr3_length: 15
d_call: TRBD1
v_call: TRBV10-1
cdr3_nt: TGCGCCAGCAGTGAGTCGGGACAGGGGGCTGGGGAGCAGTTCTTC
cdr3_aa: CASSESGQGAGEQFF

j_call: TRBJ1-2
cdr3_length: 13
d_call: TRBD1
v_call: TRBV29-1
cdr3_nt: TGCAGCTCCCGAGGACAGGGAGGGGTTGGCTACACCTTC
cdr3_aa: CSSRGQGGVGYTF

j_call: TRBJ2-5
cdr3_length: 15
d_call: TRBD2
v_call: TRBV6-1
cdr3_nt: TGTGCCAGCAGTCCCCGGACTAGCGGGAAAGAGACCCAGTACTTC
cdr3_aa: CASSPRTSGKETQYF

j_call: TRBJ1-1
cdr3_length: 15
d_call: TRBD1
v_call: TRBV27
cdr3_nt: TGTGCCAGCAGTCCCCTGACAGGGGTTGTCGGTGAAGCTTTCTTT
cdr3_aa: CASSPLTGVVGEAFF

j_call: TRBJ2-5
cdr3_length: 11
d_call: NA
v_call: TRBV11-3
cdr3_nt: TGTGCCAGCAGAACACAAGAGACCCAGTACTTC
cdr3_aa: CASRTQETQYF

j_call: TRBJ1-2
cdr3_length: 15
d_call: TRBD1
v_call: TRBV18
cdr3_nt: TGTGCCAGCTCACCGCAAGGGGGGACAGGGGATGGCTACACCTTC
cdr3_aa: CASSPQGGTGDGYTF

j_call: TRBJ1-3
cdr3_length: 17
d_call: NA
v_call: TRBV15
cdr3_nt: TGTGCCACCAGCAGAGATAGGGGCTCCGCGCCTGGAAACACCATATATTTT
cdr3_aa: CATSRDRGSAPGNTIYF

j_call: TRBJ1-2
cdr3_length: 16
d_call: TRBD1
v_call: TRBV10-3
cdr3_nt: TGTGCCATCAGTCCGGGACAGGGGGCGCATAACTATGGCTACACCTTC
cdr3_aa: CAISPGQGAHNYGYTF

j_call: TRBJ2-7
cdr3_length: 15
d_call: NA
v_call: TRBV4-2
cdr3_nt: TGTGCCAGCAGCCAGGCCGGGTCCTACTCCTACGAGCAGTACTTC
cdr3_aa: CASSQAGSYSYEQYF

j_call: TRBJ2-3
cdr3_length: 16
d_call: NA
v_call: TRBV4-1
cdr3_nt: TGCGCCAGCAGCCGAGAGGCAGCGGTTGACACAGATACGCAGTATTTT
cdr3_aa: CASSREAAVDTDTQYF

j_call: TRBJ1-1
cdr3_length: 15
d_call: NA
v_call: TRBV27
cdr3_nt: TGTGCCAGCAGTATCAACCCGGGAACGAACACTGAAGCTTTCTTT
cdr3_aa: CASSINPGTNTEAFF

j_call: TRBJ1-2
cdr3_length: 13
d_call: NA
v_call: TRBV30
cdr3_nt: TGTGCCTGGAGTGTGGGGGCGGACTATGGCTACACCTTC
cdr3_aa: CAWSVGADYGYTF

j_call: TRBJ2-3
cdr3_length: 17
d_call: TRBD2
v_call: TRBV4-1
cdr3_nt: TGCGCCAGCAGCCAAGACTTGAACGGGAGGGCCGCAGATACGCAGTATTTT
cdr3_aa: CASSQDLNGRAADTQYF

j_call: TRBJ2-1
cdr3_length: 13
d_call: TRBD2
v_call: TRBV6-4
cdr3_nt: TGTGCCAGCAGGGGCCTAGCGGGAGGGGAGCAGTTCTTC
cdr3_aa: CASRGLAGGEQFF

j_call: TRBJ2-1
cdr3_length: 15
d_call: NA
v_call: TRBV5-1
cdr3_nt: TGCGCCAGCAGCTTGCGTACTAGCTTTTACAATGAGCAGTTCTTC
cdr3_aa: CASSLRTSFYNEQFF

j_call: TRBJ2-5
cdr3_length: 18
d_call: TRBD2
v_call: TRBV7-3
cdr3_nt: TGTGCCAGCAGCTTGGGCTCGTTAGGGACTAGCGAGGAAGAGACCCAGTACTTC
cdr3_aa: CASSLGSLGTSEEETQYF

j_call: TRBJ2-7
cdr3_length: 14
d_call: TRBD2
v_call: TRBV5-6
cdr3_nt: TGTGCCAGCAGCAATAGGGACTACTCCTACGAGCAGTACTTC
cdr3_aa: CASSNRDYSYEQYF